A selection of T cell receptor beta chains follows, all from one sample in a study of T cell changes during pregnancy in multiple sclerosis. Clones were read by immunoSEQ multiplex PCR, and TCRdb kept only the in-frame ones, dropping some. Here the sample spans about 34,000 clones, about nine tenths being singletons. The input for sequencing was peripheral blood, taken in the second trimester of pregnancy. These receptors were taken from a female donor in good health, enrolled as a control in a pregnancy study. Both conserved end residues are part of each CDR3. A D gene is named only where the DNA matches it firmly. Some rows have no size entry. The others give once, few or many, or a class for an expanded clone.

abundance	d_gene	len	v_gene	j_gene	CDR3aa	CDR3nt
NA	NA	13	TRBV19	TRBJ2-7	CASSTGGAYEQYF	TGTGCCAGTAGTACCGGAGGGGCCTACGAGCAGTACTTC
NA	TRBD1	14	TRBV5-5	TRBJ2-7	CASSFGTGGAEQYF	TGTGCCAGCAGCTTCGGGACAGGGGGCGCCGAGCAGTACTTC
once	NA	14	TRBV7-2	TRBJ1-1	CASSLARVHTEAFF	TGTGCCAGCAGCTTAGCCAGGGTACACACTGAAGCTTTCTTT
NA	TRBD2	15	TRBV6-4	TRBJ2-1	CASSDVESGSNEQFF	TGTGCCAGCAGTGACGTGGAGAGCGGGAGTAATGAGCAGTTCTTC
NA	TRBD1	14	TRBV7-6	TRBJ1-1	CASSLGRGSTEAFF	TGTGCCAGCAGCTTAGGCAGGGGGAGTACTGAAGCTTTCTTT
once	NA	16	TRBV6-6	TRBJ1-1	CASSYSGRDLNTEAFF	TGTGCCAGCAGTTACTCTGGGAGGGATTTGAACACTGAAGCTTTCTTT
NA	TRBD1	15	TRBV7-9	TRBJ2-7	CASSQPGQGLYEQYF	TGTGCCAGCAGCCAACCGGGACAGGGGTTATACGAGCAGTACTTC
NA	TRBD2	14	TRBV28	TRBJ2-7	CASRTSGTVHEQYF	TGTGCCAGCCGGACTAGCGGGACAGTCCACGAGCAGTACTTC
NA	TRBD2	15	TRBV15	TRBJ2-3	CATSRRAGGTDTQYF	TGTGCCACCAGCAGACGAGCGGGGGGGACAGATACGCAGTATTTT
NA	NA	14	TRBV9	TRBJ1-6	CASSASSYNSPLHF	TGTGCCAGCAGCGCGAGCTCCTATAATTCACCCCTCCACTTT
NA	NA	14	TRBV7-9	TRBJ2-7	CASSRTGIVYEQYF	TGTGCCAGCAGCCGAACAGGGATAGTGTACGAGCAGTACTTC
once	NA	16	TRBV4-1	TRBJ2-3	CASSHPRDKSTDTQYF	TGCGCCAGCAGCCACCCCCGGGACAAGAGCACAGATACGCAGTATTTT
NA	NA	17	TRBV15	TRBJ2-6	CATSRDWGTSGANVLTF	TGTGCCACCAGCAGAGATTGGGGGACATCTGGGGCCAACGTCCTGACTTTC
few	NA	15	TRBV7-2	TRBJ1-6	CASSFEQGAKKTLHF	TGTGCCAGCAGCTTCGAACAGGGCGCCAAGAAAACCCTCCACTTT
NA	TRBD1	13	TRBV2	TRBJ1-1	CASLGNRGGEAFF	TGTGCCAGCCTCGGAAACAGGGGGGGGGAAGCTTTCTTT
NA	NA	14	TRBV7-5	TRBJ1-2	CARSLVRVIRGYTF	TGTGCCAGAAGCTTGGTTCGGGTAATCCGTGGCTACACCTTC
few	TRBD1	12	TRBV27	TRBJ1-2	CASGQGLYGYTF	TGTGCCTCCGGACAGGGCTTATATGGCTACACCTTC
once	NA	13	TRBV7-7	TRBJ2-7	CASSLTYSYEQYF	TGTGCTAGCAGCTTAACTTACTCCTACGAGCAGTACTTC
NA	NA	15	TRBV5-1	TRBJ2-5	CASSILQGPQETQYF	TGCGCCAGCAGCATCCTACAGGGTCCCCAAGAGACCCAGTACTTC
NA	TRBD1	12	TRBV5-1	TRBJ1-1	CASSGGTGETFF	TGCGCCAGCAGCGGCGGGACAGGCGAGACTTTCTTT
NA	NA	13	TRBV9	TRBJ2-5	CASSVLSGETQYF	TGTGCCAGCAGCGTACTATCGGGAGAGACCCAGTACTTC
NA	TRBD1	14	TRBV6-5	TRBJ1-2	CASSRDRAGYGYTF	TGTGCCAGCAGTCGAGACAGGGCGGGCTATGGCTACACCTTC
NA	NA	13	TRBV25-1	TRBJ2-6	CASRESGANVLTF	TGTGCCAGCAGAGAGTCTGGGGCCAACGTCCTGACTTTC
NA	NA	15	TRBV19	TRBJ2-3	CASSMGHGTTDTQYF	TGTGCCAGTAGTATGGGACATGGGACCACAGATACGCAGTATTTT
few	TRBD1	15	TRBV9	TRBJ1-4	CASSVSGQANEKLFF	TGTGCCAGCAGCGTATCGGGACAGGCTAATGAAAAACTGTTTTTT
NA	NA	16	TRBV28	TRBJ1-1	CASRPLGEGGNTEAFF	TGTGCCAGCAGGCCTCTTGGGGAAGGAGGGAACACTGAAGCTTTCTTT
NA	TRBD2	17	TRBV7-9	TRBJ2-7	CASSLGRGLASINEQYF	TGTGCCAGCAGCTTAGGCCGGGGACTAGCATCAATCAACGAGCAGTACTTC
NA	TRBD1	15	TRBV5-6	TRBJ2-5	CASSLSRTGKETQYF	TGTGCCAGCAGCTTGTCTCGGACAGGGAAAGAGACCCAGTACTTC
NA	TRBD1	15	TRBV6-1	TRBJ2-7	CASSPQGALRYEQYF	TGTGCCAGCAGCCCCCAGGGGGCGTTGCGCTACGAGCAGTACTTC
NA	NA	14	TRBV7-9	TRBJ2-4	CASSLVGGVNIQYF	TGTGCCAGCAGCTTAGTGGGCGGGGTAAACATTCAGTACTTC
NA	NA	17	TRBV19	TRBJ2-6	CASSIVGGAAGANVLTF	TGTGCCAGTAGTATAGTGGGGGGGGCCGCAGGGGCCAACGTCCTGACTTTC
NA	TRBD1	15	TRBV10-3	TRBJ1-2	CAISVTGTGNYGYTF	TGTGCCATCAGCGTTACCGGGACAGGAAACTATGGCTACACCTTC
NA	NA	15	TRBV5-6	TRBJ2-5	CASSLERESQETQYF	TGTGCCAGCAGCTTGGAGAGGGAGTCCCAAGAGACCCAGTACTTC
NA	NA	13	TRBV29-1	TRBJ1-1	CSVNRDMNTEAFF	TGCAGCGTCAACCGGGACATGAACACTGAAGCTTTCTTT
NA	TRBD2	17	TRBV2	TRBJ2-3	CASSPQDSGALTDTQYF	TGTGCCAGCAGTCCTCAGGATAGCGGGGCCCTCACAGATACGCAGTATTTT
NA	NA	13	TRBV7-8	TRBJ1-1	CASTHTRNTEAFF	TGTGCCAGCACCCATACTAGGAACACTGAAGCTTTCTTT
NA	NA	14	TRBV7-3	TRBJ2-2	CASRVRGNTGELFF	TGTGCCTCCAGGGTGCGGGGGAACACCGGGGAGCTGTTTTTT
NA	NA	14	TRBV4-2	TRBJ1-1	CASRPPGTNTEAFF	TGTGCCAGCAGACCCCCGGGAACGAACACTGAAGCTTTCTTT
NA	TRBD1	15	TRBV30	TRBJ1-5	CAWSELGQGRWPQHF	TGTGCCTGGAGCGAACTGGGACAGGGCCGATGGCCCCAGCATTTT
NA	TRBD2	15	TRBV13	TRBJ2-7	CASSSGLARNYEQYF	TGTGCCAGCAGCTCAGGACTAGCACGAAACTACGAGCAGTACTTC
NA	TRBD1	16	TRBV29-1	TRBJ1-3	CSVAVFDRGSGNTIYF	TGCAGCGTCGCTGTATTCGACAGGGGCTCTGGAAACACCATATATTTT
NA	NA	15	TRBV6-5	TRBJ1-3	CASSTGPEVGNTIYF	TGTGCCAGCAGCACTGGTCCCGAGGTGGGAAACACCATATATTTT
few	NA	12	TRBV19	TRBJ1-5	CANNRPNQPQHF	TGTGCAAACAACAGGCCCAATCAGCCCCAGCATTTT
NA	TRBD1	15	TRBV9	TRBJ2-1	CASSAGQGAYNEQFF	TGTGCCAGCAGCGCCGGACAGGGGGCCTACAATGAGCAGTTCTTC